This passage covers 6 T cell receptor beta chains from one sample sequenced in a study of OX40 agonist ivuxolimab in advanced cancers. Libraries were made using the immunoSEQ multiplex PCR assay. TCRdb re-hosts the immuneACCESS table, in-frame sequences only. Its copies lack some clones; in the studies checked, an unresolved V gene accounts for under half of them, and the cause for the rest is not known. Recorded for this sample are about 26,000 clones; roughly 90% of them occurred a single time. 19% of the sample is in the top ten clones. Here the sequenced sample was CD4+ or CD8+ T cells sorted from blood, taken in a trial of the OX40 agonist ivuxolimab. All receptors derive from an adult with an advanced solid tumor such as melanoma, head and neck, liver or kidney cancer.

The V gene is TRBV5-1, the J gene TRBJ2-5; D is possibly TRBD2 (6 bases). V lost 0 bases and J lost 5, with 14 bases in between. CDR1 is SGHRS and CDR2 is YFSETQ in the germline V gene. The CDR3 is 15 residues long. This CDR3 is CASSLEVPSEETQYF. The CDR3 region has the DNA TGCGCCAGCAGCTTGGAAGTGCCTAGCGAGGAGACCCAGTACTTC.

This clone occurred a few times. The chain links TRBV6-1 to TRBJ2-7; TRBD2 matches at 7 bases. Germline V gene data show CDR1 as MNHNS and CDR2 as SASEGT. Losses at the gene ends were 3 bases for V and 3 bases for J; bases not matched to a gene: 11. The CDR3 contains 16 residues. The CDR3 DNA reads TGTGCCAGCAGTGAGACAGTCTACGGACTAGTCTACGAGCAGTACTTC. Translation: CASSETVYGLVYEQYF.

The V gene is TRBV9, the J gene TRBJ2-1; D might be TRBD1 or TRBD2, each matching 6 bases. The CDR3 is 15 amino acids. The germline V gene encodes CDR1 SGDLS and CDR2 YYNGEE. V dropped 2 bases and J dropped 0 bases, with 9 bases sitting between them. CDR3 protein: CASSVGGPSYNEQFF. CDR3 sequence (DNA): TGTGCCAGCAGCGTCGGGGGCCCCTCCTACAATGAGCAGTTCTTC.

The rearrangement joins TRBV11-2 to TRBJ2-3; D may be TRBD1 (6 bases). The CDR3 contains 15 residues. CDR1 and CDR2 from the germline V gene are SGHAT and FQNNGV. The germline V and J ends were trimmed by 1 base and 0 bases, with 8 bases remaining between them. CDR3 sequence: CASSLVQGSTDTQYF. For the CDR3, the DNA is TGTGCCAGCAGCTTAGTACAGGGAAGCACAGATACGCAGTATTTT.

The chain carries TRBV11-1 and TRBJ2-1, with TRBD2 matching over 8 bases. In germline, CDR1 is SGHAT, CDR2 FQDESV (reference sequence). The CDR3 length is 16 residues. Trimming at V came to 5 bases and at J to 2 bases, leaving 8 bases not matched to a gene. The CDR3 DNA sequence: TGTGCCAGCAGCCCTTTCCCGGGACTAGCCTACAATGAGCAGTTCTTC. Its protein product is CASSPFPGLAYNEQFF. Filled out from reference TRBV11-1 and TRBJ2-1, the complete variable domain reads EAEVAQSPRYKITEKSQAVAFWCDPISGHATLYWYRQILGQGPELLVQFQDESVVDDSQLPKDRFSAERLKGVDSTLKIQPAELGDSAMYLCASSPFPGLAYNEQFFGPGTRLTVL.

The chain is built from TRBV7-3 and TRBJ2-7, with D unclear. Between the trimmed V and J ends, which lost 0 bases and 5 bases, there was a span of 5 bases. The CDR3 has 12 residues. Germline values: CDR1 SGHTA, CDR2 FQGTGA. In DNA form, the CDR3 reads TGTGCCAGCAGCTTAACGTATCACGAGCAGTACTTC. Protein sequence: CASSLTYHEQYF.